Listed below are T cell receptor beta chains from one sample, sequenced in a study of blood T cells in healthy people across ages. One entry per CDR3 protein, called by TCRdb with MiXCR from the 5' RACE reads. This table has 1.5 million to 2 million distinct CDR3 sequences, roughly 43% appearing once. The sequencing sample was made of blood. The source of these receptors is a human donor in good health. CDR3s include the opening cysteine and the closing phenylalanine or tryptophan. A D gene is named only where the DNA matches it firmly. Clone size is stated in some rows and not others, as once, few, many or a class when expanded.

clone_size,j_call,d_call,v_call,cdr3_aa,cdr3_nt
NA,TRBJ2-5,TRBD1,TRBV5-1,CTSKGQGDLNNEQYF,TGCACCAGCAAGGGACAGGGGGACTTGAATAATGAGCAGTACTTC
NA,TRBJ2-5,NA,TRBV28,CASSSGLQGETQYF,TGTGCCAGCAGTTCGGGACTCCAGGGGGAGACCCAGTACTTC
few,TRBJ2-3,NA,TRBV20-1,CSASIGALDTQYF,TGCAGTGCTAGTATAGGGGCCTTAGATACGCAGTATTTT
NA,TRBJ1-2,NA,TRBV7-2,CASSLVGGGNYGYTF,TGTGCCAGCAGCTTAGTCGGGGGGGGGAACTATGGCTACACCTTC
NA,TRBJ1-2,NA,TRBV12-3/TRBV12-4,CASSRGIMYGYTF,TGTGCCAGCAGTCGCGGGATTATGTATGGCTACACCTTC
few,TRBJ2-7,NA,TRBV5-1,CASRSLTSSYEQYF,TGCGCCAGCAGGTCCCTGACGAGCTCCTACGAGCAGTACTTC
few,TRBJ2-1,NA,TRBV11-1,CASSLAQGSGEQFF,TGTGCCAGCAGCTTAGCACAGGGATCAGGTGAGCAGTTCTTC
NA,TRBJ1-5,TRBD1,TRBV4-3,CASSQGTGIYQPQHF,TGCGCCAGCAGCCAAGGGACAGGGATCTATCAGCCCCAGCATTTT
NA,TRBJ2-5,TRBD1,TRBV29-1,CSVDGTGYGETQYF,TGCAGCGTTGATGGGACAGGGTACGGAGAGACCCAGTACTTC
NA,TRBJ2-1,NA,TRBV3-1,CASNLRGGKQRQFF,TGTGCCAGCAACCTCAGGGGGGGGAAGCAACGGCAGTTCTTC
NA,TRBJ1-2,NA,TRBV20-1,CSASRTRGPSGYTF,TGCAGTGCTAGTAGGACCCGGGGCCCGAGTGGCTACACCTTC
NA,TRBJ2-7,NA,TRBV27,CASSLSRTAEQYF,TGTGCCAGCAGTTTATCGAGGACAGCCGAGCAGTACTTC
NA,TRBJ2-3,NA,TRBV7-3,CASSGTGLSTDTQYF,TGTGCCAGCAGCGGAACGGGGCTTAGCACAGATACGCAGTATTTT
few,TRBJ2-4,TRBD1,TRBV29-1,CSGLTTPQGQQYF,TGCAGCGGCCTGACGACCCCCCAGGGACAGCAGTACTTC
few,TRBJ2-5,TRBD1,TRBV20-1,CSARGRQGLGETQYF,TGCAGTGCCAGGGGGCGCCAGGGCCTTGGGGAGACCCAGTACTTC
NA,TRBJ2-3,TRBD2,TRBV5-1,CASRRGPSSGLNTDTQYF,TGCGCCAGCAGGCGGGGACCCTCTAGCGGCCTTAACACAGATACGCAGTATTTT
NA,TRBJ2-4,NA,TRBV4-3,CASSHGTDLAKNIQYF,TGCGCCAGCAGCCACGGGACTGACTTAGCCAAAAACATTCAGTACTTC
NA,TRBJ2-1,NA,TRBV6-1,CASSEWPASSYNEQFF,TGTGCCAGCAGTGAGTGGCCGGCGAGCTCCTACAATGAGCAGTTCTTC
NA,TRBJ2-7,NA,TRBV12-3/TRBV12-4,CASSLWGAGIHEQYF,TGTGCCAGCAGTTTGTGGGGGGCGGGTATCCACGAGCAGTACTTC
NA,TRBJ2-3,TRBD1,TRBV7-2,CASSSWDRDTDTQYF,TGTGCCAGCAGCTCCTGGGACAGGGACACAGATACGCAGTATTTT
few,TRBJ2-3,TRBD2,TRBV13,CASSFETSGGTLRTDTQYF,TGTGCCAGCAGCTTTGAGACTAGCGGGGGGACCCTCCGCACAGATACGCAGTATTTT
NA,TRBJ1-5,TRBD1,TRBV11-2,CASSRDRGREPQHF,TGTGCCAGCAGCCGAGACAGGGGGCGGGAGCCCCAGCATTTT
NA,TRBJ2-7,NA,TRBV24-1,CATSDADDYEQYF,TGTGCCACCAGTGATGCTGACGACTACGAGCAGTACTTC
NA,TRBJ2-5,TRBD2,TRBV12-3/TRBV12-4,CASSTGLAGAQYQETQYF,TGTGCCAGCAGTACGGGACTAGCGGGGGCCCAGTACCAAGAGACCCAGTACTTC
NA,TRBJ1-2,NA,TRBV6-5,CASSALVGAGGYTF,TGTGCCAGCAGTGCCCTCGTTGGGGCTGGTGGCTACACCTTC
NA,TRBJ2-5,TRBD1,TRBV27,CASRPNARDRGRWEQETQYF,TGTGCCAGCAGGCCAAACGCCCGGGACAGGGGGCGGTGGGAGCAAGAGACCCAGTACTTC
once,TRBJ2-7,TRBD2,TRBV11-2,CAAGGSGGSYEQYF,TGTGCCGCAGGGGGTAGCGGGGGGTCCTACGAGCAGTACTTC